A selection of T cell receptor beta chains follows, all from one sample in a study of blood T cell repertoires in COVID-19. Profiled with immunoSEQ multiplex PCR; TCRdb holds only in-frame clones, not every one. The sample includes approximately 54,000 clones, 81% of them seen just once. Sample: peripheral blood. The receptors stem from a woman aged 55-69 years with acute or convalescent COVID-19. CDR3s include the opening cysteine and the closing phenylalanine or tryptophan. A D gene is named only where the DNA matches it firmly.

>TRBD2|16|TRBV24-1|TRBJ2-3
CATSDSKRGRAHTQYF
>TRBD1|15|TRBV7-2|TRBJ2-3
CASSYTGGRPDTQYF
>NA|14|TRBV7-9|TRBJ1-2
CASRGAGENYGYTF
>NA|16|TRBV11-3|TRBJ2-1
CASSLGRGSSPDEQFF
>NA|15|TRBV29-1|TRBJ2-1
CSVEEASWYYNEQFF
>NA|16|TRBV3-1/TRBV3-2|TRBJ1-3
CASSPTHRSSGNTIYF
>NA|16|TRBV7-2|TRBJ2-7
CASRRDSITPSYEQYF
>NA|15|TRBV27|TRBJ2-1
CASSSAAGSYNEQFF
>TRBD1|12|TRBV14|TRBJ2-1
CAVSGTANEQFF
>TRBD1|16|TRBV24-1|TRBJ2-2
CATSDPGQGDTGELFF
>TRBD1|13|TRBV5-4|TRBJ1-2
CASSLDRGYGYTF
>NA|15|TRBV30|TRBJ1-3
CAWALWQVSGNTIYF
>NA|16|TRBV27|TRBJ2-7
CASSLKRGFGSYEQYF
>NA|15|TRBV5-1|TRBJ2-7
CASSLVQGSKYEQYF
>NA|14|TRBV28|TRBJ1-5
CASIQLGTNQPQHF
>TRBD2|16|TRBV6-5|TRBJ2-7
CASSSRSGLVYHEQYF
>NA|18|TRBV4-1|TRBJ2-7
CASSQARVSSFTSYEQYF
>NA|14|TRBV7-8|TRBJ2-7
CASSEGGDSYEQYF
>NA|18|TRBV30|TRBJ2-6
CAWSVAGIVFSGANVLTF
>TRBD1|12|TRBV19|TRBJ1-2
CASRQGYYGYTF
>NA|15|TRBV11-2|TRBJ2-2
CASSLVGENTGELFF
>NA|13|TRBV14|TRBJ1-1
CASSYRVGTEAFF
>NA|14|TRBV28|TRBJ2-7
CASSLIGLSYEQYF
>NA|11|TRBV7-2|TRBJ2-7
CASSQVYEQYF
>NA|13|TRBV11-3|TRBJ1-3
CASSRGHGNTIYF
>NA|12|TRBV6-6|TRBJ2-3
CASRPGTDTQYF
>TRBD1|15|TRBV7-8|TRBJ1-2
CASSLSRGQHYGYTF
>NA|14|TRBV6-5|TRBJ1-3
CASTGQISGNTIYF
>TRBD1|15|TRBV7-2|TRBJ1-1
CASSRDRARGTEAFF
>TRBD2|17|TRBV5-1|TRBJ2-2
CASSRSTLAGDTGELFF
>NA|12|TRBV10-2|TRBJ1-2
CASEGTGYGYTF
>NA|14|TRBV7-8|TRBJ1-2
CASSLATGGGSHTF
>NA|13|TRBV27|TRBJ1-1
CASSLGVYTEAFF
>TRBD2|15|TRBV7-8|TRBJ2-2
CASSLALGGSGELFF
>NA|15|TRBV6-1|TRBJ1-2
CASSEAAGVGYGYTF
>NA|16|TRBV5-1|TRBJ1-6
CASSLGDGQPNSPLHF
>NA|13|TRBV12-5|TRBJ1-2
CASGLAGVTGYTF
>NA|14|TRBV6-6|TRBJ2-7
CASSYATGKYEQYF
>NA|15|TRBV5-1|TRBJ2-5
CASTPTNSKSQTQYF
>TRBD2|14|TRBV2|TRBJ2-1
CASSESSGYNEQFF
>TRBD1|11|TRBV19|TRBJ1-1
CAIGTGTEAFF
>TRBD2|18|TRBV4-1|TRBJ2-1
CASSQAASGGNTYNEQFF
>TRBD1|16|TRBV28|TRBJ2-2
CASRLSGTGGTGELFF
>NA|15|TRBV5-1|TRBJ1-4
CASSFGSATNEKLFF
>TRBD2|15|TRBV11-3|TRBJ2-1
CASSPAGGFNNEQFF
>NA|13|TRBV20-1|TRBJ1-1
CSASRQTLTEAFF
>TRBD1|14|TRBV18|TRBJ2-7
CASFTRDRPYEQYF
>TRBD2|16|TRBV19|TRBJ2-1
CASSILTSGGYNEQFF
>TRBD2|10|TRBV28|TRBJ2-1
CASGGGEQFF
>NA|15|TRBV6-5|TRBJ2-3
CASRLQVGGTDTQYF
>NA|13|TRBV5-6|TRBJ2-7
CASSVGQIYEQYF